The present TCR beta chain was sequenced within a study of T cell repertoires in cytomegalovirus infection. Background on the study: A matching HLA type, together with CMV infection, was signaled by public TCR beta signatures. Study conclusions and caveats: Totalled public TCR beta family frequency picked out people who carried CMV plus the relevant HLA. Clonotypes of TCR beta that were HLA-C-restricted and CMV-specific dominated the ex vivo response.

To note about this clonotype: Its antigen is still unknown.

TCRdb ran MiXCR on the reads and lists one entry per CDR3 protein. The sample shows 680,000 or so distinct CDR3 sequences, roughly 33% of them seen only once. The CDR3 length is 15 residues. Germline values: CDR1 SGHAT, CDR2 FQNNGV. V lost 1 base to trimming and J lost 3 bases, with 10 bases between them. The chain links TRBV11-2 to TRBJ1-5; the D gene is possibly TRBD1 (6 bases). This TCR was recovered from a human donor in good health (CMV status not recorded). Some clones in this sample may be carry-over from other donors' samples. The source was cultured PBMCs, collected from culture after CMV antigen stimulation. The CDR3 DNA reads as TGTGCCAGCAGCTTAGGGGGGGCCCCCAATCAGCCCCAGCATTTT. Translating it yields CASSLGGAPNQPQHF. Full variable domain (rest looked up from reference TRBV11-2 and TRBJ1-5): EAGVAQSPRYKIIEKRQSVAFWCNPISGHATLYWYQQILGQGPKLLIQFQNNGVVDDSQLPKDRFSAERLKGVDSTLKIQPAKLEDSAVYLCASSLGGAPNQPQHFGDGTRLSIL.